Listed here are 26 T cell receptor beta chains from one sample, sequenced in a study of tumor-infiltrating lymphocytes in primary liver carcinoma (dated by TCRdb to the late 2010s). This sample was sequenced with an Illumina HiSeq 2500. A constant-region primer and ProtoScript II reverse transcriptase were used to reverse-transcribe TCRbeta-specific cDNA from around 540 ng total RNA. TCRbeta libraries were built with three nested multiplex PCR rounds, a slightly modified ARM-PCR procedure. Multiplex TRBV1-TRBV30 forward primers and a Cbeta reverse primer were used in the first two PCR rounds, each of which was run for roughly 9 cycles. The public reads were reprocessed in TCRdb via fastp at Q25 and MiXCR, keeping in-frame beta chains. Entries that share a CDR3 protein sequence are merged under the most common genes and DNA. The sample table contains 300,000 to 400,000 distinct CDR3 sequences; only one count was recorded for approximately 64% of them. The top ten hold about 6% of the sample.

RNA from unsorted whole blood was extracted with TRIzol reagent, and germline DNA was obtained with the DNeasy Blood & Tissue kit. The sequenced sample consisted of peripheral blood. Receptors originate from a man aged 40-49 years with primary liver carcinoma and hepatitis B virus infection.

A note on this clonotype: The final CDR3 position lacks the conserved phenylalanine or tryptophan, pointing to a likely read error. The chain combines TRBV11-2 with TRBJ2-1; D gene ambiguous. The CDR3 covers 16 residues. Germline-derived CDR1 and CDR2 are SGHAT and FQNNGV. Trimming stripped 3 bases from V and 8 bases from J, with 20 bases between. CDR3 bases: TGTGCCAGCAGCTTTCAAACCCTAATGGGTGAAGATGAGCAGTTCCTC. Translation: CASSFQTLMGEDEQFL.

This clonotype was detected once. The V and J genes are TRBV11-2 and TRBJ2-5, with a possible D match to TRBD2 (6 bases). Germline V gene lookup returns CDR1 SGHAT and CDR2 FQNNGV. Trimming shortened V by 5 bases and J by 6 bases, and 22 bases separated the two germline ends. There are 16 residues in the CDR3. This CDR3 reads CASSQTPRGGKKTQYF. DNA for the CDR3: TGTGCCAGCAGCCAAACTCCTCGTGGGGGGAAAAAGACCCAGTACTTC. Supplemented by reference TRBV11-2 and TRBJ2-5, the full variable domain reads EAGVAQSPRYKIIEKRQSVAFWCNPISGHATLYWYQQILGQGPKLLIQFQNNGVVDDSQLPKDRFSAERLKGVDSTLKIQPAKLEDSAVYLCASSQTPRGGKKTQYFGPGTRLLVL.

This clonotype showed up just a few times. A read error is possible here, since a much larger clone lies one base away. The chain couples TRBV6-5 to TRBJ2-1, with 8 nucleotides matching TRBD2. The V gene's germline CDR1 is MNHEY and CDR2 SVGAGI. The length of the CDR3 is 16 residues. V gave up 3 bases and J gave up 10 bases; unmatched junction bases: 14. In DNA form, the CDR3 reads TGTGCCAGCAGTTATTTGAGAAGCGGGAGTACCTACGAGCAGTTCTTC. Translating gives CASSYLRSGSTYEQFF.

Comments on this clonotype: An end of the junction does not agree with germline; a read error may underlie this. Here the CDR3 DNA reads TGTGCCAGCAACTTAGTTCTAGCGGGAGGGCCCTCCGAGCAGTACTTC. Its protein product is CASNLVLAGGPSEQYF. The gene calls are TRBV11-2 and TRBJ2-7, with TRBD2 matching 12 bases. The CDR3 contains 16 residues. The V gene's germline CDR1 is SGHAT and CDR2 FQNNGV.

This clonotype was observed many times. V and J are TRBV10-3 and TRBJ2-1; 7 positions agree with TRBD1. The CDR3 is 17 residues long. V was pared by 6 bases and J by 4 bases, with 15 bases of the junction left unmatched. From germline, CDR1 is ENHRY and CDR2 SYGVKD. CDR3 DNA sequence: TGTGCCATCAGGACTTTTCAGGGGGACAGTATTTACAATGAGCAGTTCTTC. Its translation is CAIRTFQGDSIYNEQFF.

This clonotype was seen only once. This rearrangement joins TRBV7-9 to TRBJ2-5; D is uncertain. Trimming shortened V by 3 bases and J by 1 base, and 9 bases separated the two germline ends. The CDR3 extends over 14 amino acids. Germline V CDR1 and CDR2: SEHNR, FQNEAQ (reference sequence). DNA for the CDR3: TGTGCCAGCAGCTTCCCCGGGTGCCAAGAGACCCAGTACTTC. Its translation: CASSFPGCQETQYF.

This clonotype was detected only once. V gene TRBV28 combines with J gene TRBJ1-5; no clear D. CDR1 and CDR2 (germline): MDHEN, SYDVKM. The CDR3 has 15 residues. V lost 2 bases and J lost 1, with 9 bases in between. The CDR3 spells CASSLDSGSNQPQHF. In DNA, the CDR3 is TGTGCCAGCAGTTTAGATAGTGGAAGCAATCAGCCCCAGCATTTT. Combining the CDR3 with reference TRBV28 and TRBJ1-5 gives the whole variable domain DVKVTQSSRYLVKRTGEKVFLECVQDMDHENMFWYRQDPGLGLRLIYFSYDVKMKEKGDIPEGYSVSREKKERFSLILESASTNQTSMYLCASSLDSGSNQPQHFGDGTRLSIL.

Details on this clonotype: Germline is not matched at one junction end, which may reflect a read error. The rearrangement links TRBV11-2 to TRBJ2-5, with 8 bases matching TRBD2. The V gene's germline CDR1 is SGHAT and CDR2 FQNNGV. The CDR3 contains 14 residues. In DNA, the CDR3 is TGTGCCAGCAGCTCGGCGGGGGGACAAGAGACCCAGTGCTTC. It is translated as CASSSAGGQETQCF. Full variable domain (outside the CDR3, taken from reference TRBV11-2 and TRBJ2-5): EAGVAQSPRYKIIEKRQSVAFWCNPISGHATLYWYQQILGQGPKLLIQFQNNGVVDDSQLPKDRFSAERLKGVDSTLKIQPAKLEDSAVYLCASSSAGGQETQCFGPGTRLLVL.

In regard to this clonotype: A read error may be the cause here, since a much bigger clone is one base away. The V and J genes are TRBV6-2 or TRBV6-3 and TRBJ2-2; either TRBD1 or TRBD2 may fit D (5 bases each). The germline V gene has CDR1 MNHEY and CDR2 SVGEGT. CDR3 length: 13 residues. The chain's CDR3 is CASKRDSTGALFF. CDR3 bases: TGTGCCAGCAAGAGGGATTCCACCGGGGCGCTGTTTTTT.

This clonotype was detected ten times or more. The rearrangement joins TRBV5-1 to TRBJ2-3; D may correspond to TRBD1 or TRBD2 (5 bases each). In germline, CDR1 is SGHRS, CDR2 YFSETQ. Trimming stripped 4 bases from V and 0 bases from J, with 9 bases between. The CDR3 is made up of 14 amino acids. CDR3 residues: CASSPGGSTDTQYF. CDR3 nucleotides: TGCGCCAGCAGCCCTGGGGGTAGCACAGATACGCAGTATTTT.

The chain links TRBV6-2 or TRBV6-3 to TRBJ2-7; D is ambiguous. Germline V lookup: CDR1 MNHEY, CDR2 SVGEGT. The CDR3 loop spans 12 amino acids. The germline V and J ends were trimmed by 2 bases and 4 bases, with 6 bases remaining between them. CDR3 protein: CASSYNFYEQYF. CDR3 sequence (DNA): TGTGCCAGCAGTTACAACTTTTACGAGCAGTACTTC.

This clonotype was seen once. The chain couples TRBV12-3 or TRBV12-4 to TRBJ1-2; TRBD1 matches 8 bases. The CDR3 loop spans 11 amino acids. J lost 7 bases, V lost 6 bases, and 1 base had no gene match. Here the CDR3 reads CASSTGGGYTF. DNA for the CDR3: TGTGCCAGCAGCACAGGGGGTGGCTACACCTTC.

V and J are TRBV12-3 or TRBV12-4 and TRBJ1-3, with D tentatively TRBD1 (6 bases). This CDR3 is built from 15 residues. Trimming left V 4 bases short and J 2 bases short, with 12 bases between. The CDR3 region has the DNA TGTGCCAGCAGTTATACAGGGAACCCTGGAAACACCATATATTTT. This gives the protein CASSYTGNPGNTIYF.

This rearrangement joins TRBV4-1 to TRBJ2-2, with 7 bases aligning to TRBD2. V shed 7 bases, J shed 5 bases, and the junction held 19 bases outside the gene matches. CDR1 MGHRA and CDR2 YSYEKL come from the germline V gene. The CDR3 contains 18 residues. Here the CDR3 reads CASNHRLAGVDRTGELFF. The CDR3 nucleotides read TGCGCCAGCAACCACAGACTAGCAGGAGTGGATCGGACCGGGGAGCTGTTTTTT.

CDR3 nucleotides: TGTGCCACCAGTGATTCTGGCACCACCTACGAGCAGTACTTC. It translates to CATSDSGTTYEQYF. V is TRBV24-1 and J is TRBJ2-7; no reliable D call. V lost 2 bases to trimming and J lost 2 bases, with 9 bases between them. Germline V gene sequence: CDR1 KGHDR, CDR2 SFDVKD. The CDR3 contains 14 residues.

Remarks on this clonotype: Germline and junction disagree at one end, which may indicate a read error. The genes are TRBV6-1 and TRBJ1-2; the D is unclear. The CDR3 has 13 residues. From germline, CDR1 is MNHNS and CDR2 SASEGT. This chain's CDR3 is CTSSDEIAYGYAF. In DNA form, the CDR3 reads TGTACCAGCAGTGATGAGATAGCATATGGCTACGCCTTC.

This clonotype was detected once. The CDR3 does not close with the conserved phenylalanine or tryptophan, likely indicating a read error. The chain links TRBV11-2 to TRBJ2-2; D is ambiguous. Germline V gene lookup returns CDR1 SGHAT and CDR2 FQNNGV. This CDR3 is built from 13 residues. The CDR3 sequence is CASSLALTGELFL. In DNA, the CDR3 is TGTGCTAGCAGCTTAGCTTTAACCGGGGAGCTGTTTTTG.

This clonotype turned up a few times. CDR3 sequence (DNA): TGTGCCATCAGTGAGTCGACTCTAGTCCAAGAGACCCAGTACTTC. Its protein is CAISESTLVQETQYF. This rearrangement joins TRBV10-3 to TRBJ2-5; D gene ambiguous. The CDR3 sequence is 15 residues long. Germline V gene sequence: CDR1 ENHRY, CDR2 SYGVKD. Trimming cost V 0 bases and J 1 base, with 9 bases left between them.

The rearrangement uses TRBV11-2 and TRBJ1-2; D gene ambiguous. This CDR3 comprises 13 residues. The germline V and J ends were trimmed by 0 bases and 2 bases, with 4 bases remaining between them. Germline values: CDR1 SGHAT, CDR2 FQNNGV. CDR3 amino acids: CASSLEENYGYTF. The CDR3 DNA follows: TGTGCCAGCAGCTTAGAGGAGAACTATGGCTACACCTTC. Filled out from reference TRBV11-2 and TRBJ1-2, the complete variable domain reads EAGVAQSPRYKIIEKRQSVAFWCNPISGHATLYWYQQILGQGPKLLIQFQNNGVVDDSQLPKDRFSAERLKGVDSTLKIQPAKLEDSAVYLCASSLEENYGYTFGSGTRLTVV.

As for this clonotype: One end of the junction is discordant with germline, which a read error may explain. The chain uses TRBV11-2 and TRBJ2-7; D is perhaps TRBD2 (5 bases). CDR1 SGHAT and CDR2 FQNNGV come from the germline V gene. CDR3 length: 14 amino acids. The CDR3 sequence: CTSSWSSQAYEQYF. The CDR3 DNA reads as TGTACCAGTAGCTGGTCTAGCCAAGCCTACGAGCAGTACTTC.

About this clonotype itself: The germline gene is not matched at one end of the junction; a read error may be the cause. CDR3 sequence reads: CASSQAGVGGGDEKFF. For the CDR3, the DNA is TGCGCCAGCAGCCAAGCCGGGGTCGGGGGGGGCGATGAGAAGTTCTTC. This chain links TRBV11-2 with TRBJ2-1; TRBD2 matches 8 bases. The CDR3 loop spans 16 amino acids. Germline V CDR1 and CDR2: SGHAT, FQNNGV.

On this clonotype: An end of the junction differs from the germline gene, which may be a read error. The chain uses TRBV5-5 and TRBJ2-7, with D unclear. This CDR3 is built from 13 residues. Germline values: CDR1 SGHKS, CDR2 YYEKEE (reference sequence). In DNA form, the CDR3 reads TGTGCCAGCAGCCACACGACGGTGTACGAGCGGTACTTC. Translating gives CASSHTTVYERYF.

V is TRBV6-1 and J is TRBJ2-7; 8 nucleotides agree with TRBD2. J lost 6 bases, V lost 1 base, and 17 bases had no gene match. Germline lookup yields CDR1 MNHNS and CDR2 SASEGT. This CDR3 region has 18 residues. Written as DNA, the CDR3 is TGTGCCAGCAGTGAAGGACTAACTGGCGGGAGGACGTACGGCGAGCAGTACTTC. This translates into CASSEGLTGGRTYGEQYF.

In the case of this clonotype: Given a much more abundant clone one base away, this may be a read error. This chain joins TRBV5-1 and TRBJ1-2, with D unresolved. The CDR3 covers 13 residues. Between the trimmed V and J ends, which lost 9 bases and 8 bases, there was a span of 20 bases. The germline CDR1 and CDR2 sequences are SGHRS and YFSETQ. CDR3 protein: CANSSTNAIGYTF. CDR3 sequence (DNA): TGCGCCAACAGTTCGACCAACGCTATCGGCTACACCTTC. Filled out from reference TRBV5-1 and TRBJ1-2, the complete variable domain reads KAGVTQTPRYLIKTRGQQVTLSCSPISGHRSVSWYQQTPGQGLQFLFEYFSETQRNKGNFPGRFSGRQFSNSRSEMNVSTLELGDSALYLCANSSTNAIGYTFGSGTRLTVV.

This clonotype was counted only a few times. V is TRBV6-6 and J is TRBJ2-3; TRBD1 agrees at 10 bases. Unmatched junction bases numbered 6, after V lost 4 bases and J lost 2 bases. CDR1 and CDR2 (germline): MNHNY, SVGAGI (reference sequence). The CDR3 has 16 amino acids. CDR3 coding DNA: TGTGCCAGCAGTTCGAGACAGGGGGCGTTCACAGATACGCAGTATTTT. Translated, it gives CASSSRQGAFTDTQYF.

The chain carries TRBV6-1 and TRBJ1-4; 12 bases are shared with TRBD1. Trimming at V came to 10 bases and at J to 7 bases, leaving 16 bases not matched to a gene. Germline loops: CDR1 MNHNS, CDR2 SASEGT. The length of the CDR3 is 17 residues. The CDR3 loop reads CATIVGTGGLGGEKLFF. The CDR3 DNA reads as TGTGCCACCATTGTAGGGACAGGGGGCTTGGGGGGTGAAAAACTGTTTTTT.